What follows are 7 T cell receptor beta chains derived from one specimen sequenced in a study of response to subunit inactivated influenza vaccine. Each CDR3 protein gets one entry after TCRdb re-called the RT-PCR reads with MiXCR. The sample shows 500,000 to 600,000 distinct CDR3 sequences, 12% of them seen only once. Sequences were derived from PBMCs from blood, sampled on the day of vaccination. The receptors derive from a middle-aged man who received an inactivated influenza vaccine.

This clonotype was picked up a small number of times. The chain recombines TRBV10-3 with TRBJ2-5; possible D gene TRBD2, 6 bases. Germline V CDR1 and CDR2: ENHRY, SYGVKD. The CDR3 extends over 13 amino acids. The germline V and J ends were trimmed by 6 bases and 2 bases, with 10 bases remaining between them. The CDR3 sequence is CAISSRGQETQYF. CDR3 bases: TGTGCCATCAGCTCCCGGGGGCAAGAGACCCAGTACTTC.

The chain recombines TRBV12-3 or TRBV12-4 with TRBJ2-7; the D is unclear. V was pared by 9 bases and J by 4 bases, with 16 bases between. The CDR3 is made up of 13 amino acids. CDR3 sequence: CARIVALGYEQYF. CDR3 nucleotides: TGTGCCAGAATCGTGGCCTTGGGTTACGAGCAGTACTTC.

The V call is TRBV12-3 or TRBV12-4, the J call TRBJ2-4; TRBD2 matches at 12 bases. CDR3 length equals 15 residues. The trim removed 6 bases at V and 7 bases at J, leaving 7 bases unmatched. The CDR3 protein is CASSPSGGAMNIQYF. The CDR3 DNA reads TGTGCCAGCAGCCCTAGCGGGGGGGCAATGAACATTCAGTACTTC.

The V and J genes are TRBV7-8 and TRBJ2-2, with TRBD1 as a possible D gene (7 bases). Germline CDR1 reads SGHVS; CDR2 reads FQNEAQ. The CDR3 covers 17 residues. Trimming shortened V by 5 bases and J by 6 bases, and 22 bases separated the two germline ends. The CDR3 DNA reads TGTGCCAGCAGCCCCTATGGCCCAGGGGGGTTCTCCGGGGAGCTGTTTTTT. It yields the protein CASSPYGPGGFSGELFF.

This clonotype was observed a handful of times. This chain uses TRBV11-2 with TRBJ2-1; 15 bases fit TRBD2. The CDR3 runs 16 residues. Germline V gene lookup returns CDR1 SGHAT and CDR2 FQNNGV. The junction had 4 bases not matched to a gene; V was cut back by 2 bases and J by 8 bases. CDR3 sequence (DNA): TGTGCCAGCAGCTTACCGGGACTAGCGGGAGGTTATGAGCAGTTCTTC. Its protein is CASSLPGLAGGYEQFF.

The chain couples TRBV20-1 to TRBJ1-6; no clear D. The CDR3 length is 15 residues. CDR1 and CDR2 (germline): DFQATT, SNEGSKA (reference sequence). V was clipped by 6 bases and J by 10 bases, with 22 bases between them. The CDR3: CSAPPNRQLGSPLHF. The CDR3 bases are TGCAGTGCCCCCCCCAATCGGCAGCTAGGGTCACCCCTCCACTTT.

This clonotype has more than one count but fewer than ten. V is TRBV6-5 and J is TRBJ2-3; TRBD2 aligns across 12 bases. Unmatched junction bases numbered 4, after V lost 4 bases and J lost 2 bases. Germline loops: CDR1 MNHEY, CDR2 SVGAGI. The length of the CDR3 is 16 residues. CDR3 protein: CASSSTSGRNTDTQYF. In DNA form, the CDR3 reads TGTGCCAGCAGTTCGACTAGCGGGAGAAACACAGATACGCAGTATTTT.